Below, one T cell receptor (beta chain) is given with its context. The source of the sample is a study of T cell changes during pregnancy in multiple sclerosis. TCRdb keeps only in-frame clones here, not all; method: immunoSEQ multiplex PCR. This table holds some 69,000 clones, around 94% found once. This CDR3 region has 11 residues. CDR1 LNHDA and CDR2 SQIVND come from the germline V gene (reference sequence). V dropped 8 bases and J dropped 5 bases, with 9 bases sitting between them. The rearrangement uses TRBV19 and TRBJ2-5; D is uncertain. Specimen: peripheral blood, collected in the second trimester of pregnancy. The clonotype originates from a female donor in good health, enrolled as a control in a pregnancy study. The CDR3 DNA sequence: TGTGCCAGTTCCAAACGGGAGACCCAGTACTTC. Its protein product is CASSKRETQYF. The complete variable domain, with remaining parts taken from reference TRBV19 and TRBJ2-5, reads DGGITQSPKYLFRKEGQNVTLSCEQNLNHDAMYWYRQDPGQGLRLIYYSQIVNDFQKGDIAEGYSVSREKKESFPLTVTSAQKNPTAFYLCASSKRETQYFGPGTRLLVL.